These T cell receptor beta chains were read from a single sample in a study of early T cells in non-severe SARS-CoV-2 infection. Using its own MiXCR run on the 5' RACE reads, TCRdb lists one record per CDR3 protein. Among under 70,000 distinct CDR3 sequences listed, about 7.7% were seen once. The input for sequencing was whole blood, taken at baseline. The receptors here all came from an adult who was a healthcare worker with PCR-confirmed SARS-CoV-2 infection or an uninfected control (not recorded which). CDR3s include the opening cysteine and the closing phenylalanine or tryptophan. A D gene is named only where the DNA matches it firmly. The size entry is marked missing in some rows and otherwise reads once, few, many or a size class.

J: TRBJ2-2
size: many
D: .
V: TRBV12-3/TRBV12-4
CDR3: CASSLVGSTGELFF
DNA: TGTGCCAGCAGTTTGGTTGGGTCCACCGGGGAGCTGTTTTTT

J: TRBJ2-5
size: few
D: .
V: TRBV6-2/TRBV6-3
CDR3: CASSYGQGLQETQYF
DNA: TGTGCCAGCAGTTACGGGCAGGGACTCCAAGAGACCCAGTACTTC

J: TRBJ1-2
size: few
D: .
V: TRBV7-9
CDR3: CASSFRSYGYTF
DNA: TGTGCCAGCAGCTTCCGGTCCTATGGCTACACCTTC

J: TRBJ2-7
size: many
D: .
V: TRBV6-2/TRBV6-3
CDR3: CASSYDGREKDEQYF
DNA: TGTGCCAGCAGTTACGACGGCAGGGAAAAGGACGAGCAGTACTTC

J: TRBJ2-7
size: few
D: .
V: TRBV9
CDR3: CASSKTSGTTYEQYF
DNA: TGTGCCAGCAGCAAAACTTCCGGGACAACCTACGAGCAGTACTTC

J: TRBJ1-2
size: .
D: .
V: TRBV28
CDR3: CASVGGRDYTF
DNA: TGTGCCAGCGTTGGGGGACGGGACTACACCTTC

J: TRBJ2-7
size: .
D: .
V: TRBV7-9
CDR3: CASSLEGLGYEQYF
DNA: TGTGCCAGCAGCTTAGAAGGGCTGGGCTACGAGCAGTACTTC

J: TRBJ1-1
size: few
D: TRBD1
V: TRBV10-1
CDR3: CASSGSTGGRTEAFF
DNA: TGCGCCAGCAGTGGAAGTACAGGGGGACGCACTGAAGCTTTCTTT

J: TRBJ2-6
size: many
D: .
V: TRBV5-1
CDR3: CASSVIREPGANVLTF
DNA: TGCGCCAGCAGCGTGATCAGGGAACCCGGGGCCAACGTCCTGACTTTC

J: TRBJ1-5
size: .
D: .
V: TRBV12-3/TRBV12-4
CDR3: CASSLGTGSNQPQHF
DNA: TGTGCCAGCAGTCTTGGGACGGGGAGCAATCAGCCCCAGCATTTT

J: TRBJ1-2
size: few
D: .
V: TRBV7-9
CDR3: CASSPTGNYGYTF
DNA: TGTGCCAGCAGCCCTACAGGGAACTATGGCTACACCTTC